The 23 T cell receptor beta chains below were found in one sample sequenced in a study of T cell repertoires in ileal Crohn's disease. Assay: immunoSEQ multiplex PCR; the TCRdb copy retains only in-frame clones and omits some. The table lists 5,000 to 6,500 clones, about four fifths of them singletons. The material sequenced was ileal tissue. Source of these receptors: an adult with Crohn's disease.

The chain has TRBV21-1 and TRBJ2-7; the D call in the table, TRBD2, was not verified against the DNA. TRBV21-1 is a known pseudogene. The CDR3 contains 21 residues. The DNA for the CDR3 is TGTGCCAGCAGCAAAGTTCCGGAGGCCGACGGACTAGCGGGAGTTCGCAACGAGCAGTACTTC. Its protein product is CASSKVPEADGLAGVRNEQYF.

The chain recombines TRBV7-8 with TRBJ2-7, with D perhaps TRBD2 (8 bases). The CDR3 extends over 14 amino acids. The ends were cut back, 5 bases at V and 4 bases at J, with 15 bases in the middle. The germline V gene has CDR1 SGHVS and CDR2 FQNEAQ. CDR3 in amino acids: CASSLREGAYEQYF. CDR3 sequence (DNA): TGTGCCAGCAGCCTCCGGGAGGGGGCTTACGAGCAGTACTTC.

CDR3 coding DNA: TGTGCCAGCAGCTCTGGTAGGGGATCGGAGACCCAGTACTTC. It codes for CASSSGRGSETQYF. The chain combines TRBV7-2 with TRBJ2-5; D might be TRBD1 (5 bases). CDR3 length equals 14 residues. V lost 4 bases to trimming and J lost 5 bases, with 14 bases between them. CDR1 and CDR2 (germline): SGHTA, FQGNSA. Looking up the rest from reference TRBV7-2 and TRBJ2-5 gives the full variable domain: GAGVSQSPSNKVTEKGKDVELRCDPISGHTALYWYRQSLGQGLEFLIYFQGNSAPDKSGLPSDRFSAERTGGSVSTLTIQRTQQEDSAVYLCASSSGRGSETQYFGPGTRLLVL.

This rearrangement joins TRBV12-1 to TRBJ1-5; the table gives TRBD1 as D, unverified against the DNA. TRBV12-1 is given as a pseudogene. This CDR3 is built from 14 residues. This CDR3 reads CASSSEAGNQPQHF. The CDR3 nucleotides are TGTGCCAGCAGCTCTGAGGCAGGGAATCAGCCCCAGCATTTT.

This sequence joins TRBV27 and TRBJ1-1, with a tentative D call TRBD1 (5 bases). CDR1 MNHEY and CDR2 SMNVEV come from the germline V gene (reference sequence). The CDR3 loop spans 13 amino acids. V lost 6 bases and J 1 base, leaving 9 bases between the germline ends. CDR3 in DNA: TGTGCCAGCAGGCAGACAGAGAACACTGAAGCTTTCTTT. Translated: CASRQTENTEAFF.

The CDR3 loop reads CASSLDRGPRYF. The CDR3 DNA sequence: TGTGCCAGCAGCTTAGATAGGGGGCCGAGGTACTTC. The V call is TRBV7-3, the J call TRBJ2-5; 7 bases map to TRBD1. The CDR3 has 12 residues. V was clipped by 2 bases and J by 13 bases; unmatched bases: 7. Germline CDR1 reads SGHTA; CDR2 reads FQGTGA.

CDR3 in DNA: TGTGCCAGCAGCCAACTGGGACAGACCTACGAGCAGTACTTC. Encoded protein: CASSQLGQTYEQYF. V and J are TRBV7-9 and TRBJ2-7; TRBD1 aligns across 7 bases. The germline gives CDR1 SEHNR, CDR2 FQNEAQ (reference sequence). This CDR3 comprises 14 residues. V gave up 5 bases and J gave up 2 bases; unmatched junction bases: 6.

This clone was counted only a few times. J is TRBJ1-2 and V is TRBV6-6, with D unresolved. Germline-derived CDR1 and CDR2 are MNHNY and SVGAGI (reference sequence). The CDR3 runs to 16 residues. Between the trimmed V and J ends, which lost 2 bases and 1 base, there was a span of 14 bases. Here the CDR3 reads CASSYDSLRLNYGYTF. The CDR3 DNA reads as TGTGCCAGCAGTTACGATAGTCTCAGGCTTAACTATGGCTACACCTTC.

V is TRBV2 and J is TRBJ2-5; a weak D match, TRBD1 (5 bases). Germline values: CDR1 SNHLY, CDR2 FYNNEI. The V and J ends lost 3 bases and 5 bases respectively, with 16 bases between them. The CDR3 runs to 15 residues. CDR3 DNA: TGTGCCAGCAGTGACGGTTCAGGGATGATCGAGACCCAGTACTTC. This sequence encodes CASSDGSGMIETQYF.

This chain connects TRBV11-2 to TRBJ2-1, with TRBD2 matching 12 bases. Germline lookup yields CDR1 SGHAT and CDR2 FQNNGV. J was trimmed by 8 bases and V by 3 bases; bases with no gene match: 8. This CDR3 region has 16 residues. CDR3 bases: TGTGCCAGCAGCTTTCTAGCGGGAGGGGGGCAGGATGAGCAGTTCTTC. It yields the protein CASSFLAGGGQDEQFF.

The genes are TRBV4-1 and TRBJ1-4; TRBD1 matches at 12 bases. The CDR3 length is 17 residues. Germline V gene data show CDR1 as MGHRA and CDR2 as YSYEKL. J lost 8 bases, V lost 3 bases, and 10 bases had no gene match. The DNA for the CDR3 is TGCGCCAGCAGCCAGTTAGGGACAGGGGGCTTTTTAGAAAAACTGTTTTTT. It codes for CASSQLGTGGFLEKLFF.

The rearrangement uses TRBV18 and TRBJ2-7; 11 nucleotides agree with TRBD1. Per germline, CDR1 KGHSH and CDR2 LQKENI. The CDR3 totals 14 residues. V trimming: 3 bases; J trimming: 2 bases; junction bases outside the gene matches: 0. The CDR3 DNA reads as TGTGCCAGCTCACCGGGACAGGGGGCCTACGAGCAGTACTTC. Protein sequence: CASSPGQGAYEQYF.

The chain joins TRBV6-4 to TRBJ2-1; 9 positions agree with TRBD1. Germline loops: CDR1 MRHNA, CDR2 SNTAGT. V lost 2 bases and J lost 5; bases outside the gene matches: 1. The length of the CDR3 is 14 residues. The DNA of the CDR3 is TGTGCCAGCAGTGACGGGACAGGGCACAATGAGCAGTTCTTC. The encoded protein is CASSDGTGHNEQFF.

This chain uses TRBV6-4 with TRBJ2-7; 8 positions match TRBD1. Germline V gene data show CDR1 as MRHNA and CDR2 as SNTAGT. CDR3 size: 15 residues. V was clipped by 4 bases and J by 3 bases; unmatched bases: 8. The DNA for the CDR3 is TGTGCCAGCAGTGTCGACGGGACAGGTAACTACGAGCAGTACTTC. It codes for CASSVDGTGNYEQYF.

This chain joins TRBV2 and TRBJ2-3, with 12 bases aligning to TRBD2. The CDR3 is 14 residues long. Looked up from germline, CDR1 is SNHLY and CDR2 is FYNNEI. Losses at the gene ends were 2 bases for V and 10 bases for J; bases not matched to a gene: 4. The CDR3 loop reads CASSENLAGGSQYF. Written as DNA, the CDR3 is TGTGCCAGCAGTGAAAATCTAGCGGGAGGGTCGCAGTATTTT.

This chain joins TRBV28 and TRBJ2-6, with 7 nucleotides matching TRBD2. The J segment lost 1 base and the V segment lost 5 bases, leaving 5 bases of the junction unmatched. The CDR3 is made up of 16 amino acids. Per the germline V gene, CDR1 is MDHEN and CDR2 is SYDVKM. The CDR3 sequence: CASSNRGVSGANVLTF. In nucleotides, the CDR3 is TGTGCCAGCAGTAACCGGGGGGTTTCTGGGGCCAACGTCCTGACTTTC.

The chain carries TRBV2 and TRBJ1-1, with a weak D call TRBD1 (5 bases). Germline V gives CDR1 SNHLY, CDR2 FYNNEI. CDR3 length: 14 residues. V gave up 2 bases and J gave up 4 bases, with 11 bases separating them. The CDR3 region is CASSEFGGGTEAFF. In DNA, the CDR3 is TGTGCCAGCAGTGAATTCGGGGGTGGCACTGAAGCTTTCTTT.

On this clone: A far larger clone is just one base off, so this is likely a read error. Other DNA sequences from this sample encode an identical CDR3 as well. V is TRBV11-2 and J is TRBJ1-6, with 8 bases fitting TRBD1. The CDR3 runs 15 residues. CDR1 SGHAT and CDR2 FQNNGV come from the germline V gene. CDR3 in DNA: TGTGCCAGCAGCACCTCCGGGACAGGAAATTCCCCCCTCCACTTT. It codes for CASSTSGTGNSPLHF.

This clone was observed a single time. The rearrangement uses TRBV7-2 and TRBJ2-5; D gene unclear. This CDR3 region has 16 residues. The germline V gene has CDR1 SGHTA and CDR2 FQGNSA. The ends were cut back, 0 bases at V and 2 bases at J, with 13 bases in the middle. CDR3 in amino acids: CASSLAANSGQETQYF. CDR3 DNA: TGTGCCAGCAGCTTAGCCGCAAACTCCGGGCAAGAGACCCAGTACTTC.

CDR3: CAISEQGAAKNIQYF. The DNA for the CDR3 is TGTGCCATCAGTGAACAGGGGGCAGCCAAAAACATTCAGTACTTC. The gene calls are TRBV10-3 and TRBJ2-4; 9 nucleotides agree with TRBD1. This CDR3 has 15 residues. The V gene end was trimmed by 3 bases and the J gene end by 0 bases; junction bases not matched to a gene: 0. Germline CDR1 reads ENHRY; CDR2 reads SYGVKD.

The J gene is TRBJ2-1, the V gene TRBV6-5; D is possibly TRBD2 (5 bases). Germline CDR1 is MNHEY and CDR2 is SVGAGI. This CDR3 has 13 residues. Trimming took off 5 bases at V and 9 bases at J, with 14 bases between the two ends. DNA of the CDR3: TGTGCCAGCAGTCCAGAGGCTAGCAGTGAGCAGTTCTTC. Encoded protein: CASSPEASSEQFF.

The CDR3 loop is CATSGRTGTDTQYF. As DNA, the CDR3 is TGTGCCACCAGCGGGCGGACTGGCACAGATACGCAGTATTTT. This rearrangement joins TRBV15 to TRBJ2-3; TRBD2 is a possible D gene (5 bases). Germline loops: CDR1 LNHNV, CDR2 YYDKDF (reference sequence). With 5 bases removed from V and 1 base from J, the gap between germline ends came to 10 bases. The CDR3 loop spans 14 amino acids.

The table lists this clone with a few counts. This sequence joins TRBV27 and TRBJ2-1; D not resolved. CDR1 MNHEY and CDR2 SMNVEV come from the germline V gene (reference sequence). The CDR3 has 13 residues. The V gene lost 0 bases and the J gene lost 7 bases, with 7 bases spanning the gap. The CDR3 is CASSLSSGNEQFF. The CDR3 DNA sequence: TGTGCCAGCAGTTTATCGTCCGGGAATGAGCAGTTCTTC.